This note documents a single T cell receptor beta chain sequence. No antigen is known for it. The sample comes from a study of cytomegalovirus exposure and HLA in healthy donors. Study summary: Unique TCRs from HLA-typed donors, 75 million to 100 million of them, were held in an early data release.

Deletions cut 3 bases from V and 9 bases from J, with 15 bases between. CDR3 length: 15 amino acids. Germline V gene sequence: CDR1 LNHDA, CDR2 SQIVND (reference sequence). Overall study findings and caveats: High sensitivity and specificity were reportedly achieved when the classifier diagnosed cytomegalovirus status.

Primers for the PCR totalled 60 Vbeta and 13 Jbeta. Original data processing: There were some 87 million unique TCR beta chains by a later count, and 8.5 million to 14 million of them were shared. The repertoire was sequenced with immunoSEQ multiplex PCR; TCRdb's copy has only in-frame clones and lacks some. That table is the source of V, J and clone size, and D and trimming were worked out from the DNA. The sample gives 90,000 to 150,000 clones, about 68% of which show up once; approximately 10% is in the top ten. The source material was PBMCs. The TCR was taken from a woman aged 45-59 years in good health and CMV-seropositive. The chain has TRBV19 and TRBJ1-6; D remains ambiguous. The CDR3 spells CASSIPTLRSSPLHF. Here the CDR3 DNA reads TGTGCCAGTAGTATCCCAACCTTAAGGAGTTCACCCCTCCACTTT.